This TCR beta chain was documented in a study of cytomegalovirus exposure and HLA in healthy donors. V shed 3 bases, J shed 6 bases, and the junction held 11 bases outside the gene matches. There are 16 residues in the CDR3. Germline lookup yields CDR1 SGHAT and CDR2 FQNNGV. In the PCR, 60 Vbeta and 13 Jbeta primers were used. TCRdb's table, derived via immunoSEQ multiplex PCR, lists solely in-frame clones and lacks some. The sample yields 120,000 or so clones, roughly four fifths seen once. The chain is built from TRBV11-2 and TRBJ2-1; 7 nucleotides line up with TRBD2. Sample: PBMCs. The receptor comes from a male donor in good health and CMV-seropositive. DNA for the CDR3: TGTGCCAGCAGCTTCCACGAGGGAGGGCCAGGCAATGAGCAGTTCTTC. Translated: CASSFHEGGPGNEQFF.